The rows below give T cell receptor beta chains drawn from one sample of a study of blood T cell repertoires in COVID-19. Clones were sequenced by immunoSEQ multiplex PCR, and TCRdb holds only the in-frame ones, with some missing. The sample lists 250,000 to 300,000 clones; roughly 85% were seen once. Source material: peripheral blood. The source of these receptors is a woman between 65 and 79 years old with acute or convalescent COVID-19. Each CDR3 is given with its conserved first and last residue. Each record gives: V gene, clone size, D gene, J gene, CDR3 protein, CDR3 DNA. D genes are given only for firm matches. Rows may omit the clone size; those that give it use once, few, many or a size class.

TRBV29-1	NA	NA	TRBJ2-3	CSVGGMADTQYF	TGCAGCGTTGGAGGGATGGCAGATACGCAGTATTTT
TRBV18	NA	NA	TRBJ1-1	CASSPPAGALREAFF	TGTGCCAGCTCACCACCGGCGGGAGCCCTCCGGGAAGCTTTCTTT
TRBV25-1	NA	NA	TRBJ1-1	CASSELHEAFF	TGTGCCAGCAGTGAATTACACGAAGCTTTCTTT
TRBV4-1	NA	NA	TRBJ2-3	CASSQLAGGTDTQYF	TGCGCCAGCAGCCAATTGGCAGGGGGCACAGATACGCAGTATTTT
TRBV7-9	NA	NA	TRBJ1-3	CASSSLVSSGNTIYF	TGTGCCAGCAGCTCCCTCGTTAGCTCTGGAAACACCATATATTTT
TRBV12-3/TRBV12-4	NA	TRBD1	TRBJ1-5	CASSLGTDQPQHF	TGTGCCAGCAGTCTGGGGACAGATCAGCCCCAGCATTTT
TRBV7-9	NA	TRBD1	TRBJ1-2	CASSSRQGGYGYTF	TGTGCCAGCAGCTCTAGACAGGGGGGCTATGGCTACACCTTC
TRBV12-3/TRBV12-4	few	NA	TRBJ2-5	CASTRAGSETQYF	TGTGCCAGCACTAGAGCGGGTAGTGAGACCCAGTACTTC
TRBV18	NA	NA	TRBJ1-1	CASSQRVGGTEAFF	TGTGCCAGCTCACAAAGAGTCGGGGGAACTGAAGCTTTCTTT
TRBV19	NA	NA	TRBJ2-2	CASSISRDTGELFF	TGTGCCAGTAGTATCTCTCGAGACACCGGGGAGCTGTTTTTT
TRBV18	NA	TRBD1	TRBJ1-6	CASSPGEGANSPLHF	TGTGCCAGCTCACCCGGCGAGGGGGCGAATTCACCCCTCCACTTT
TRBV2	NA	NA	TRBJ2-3	CASSETRSTDTQYF	TGTGCCAGCAGTGAGACTAGAAGCACAGATACGCAGTATTTT
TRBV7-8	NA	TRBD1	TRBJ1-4	CASSADRGRDEKLFF	TGTGCCAGCAGCGCCGACAGGGGAAGGGATGAAAAACTGTTTTTT
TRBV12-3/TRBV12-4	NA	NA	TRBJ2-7	CASSSSTAYEQYF	TGTGCCAGCAGTTCCTCAACTGCTTACGAGCAGTACTTC
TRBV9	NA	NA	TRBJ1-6	CASSVPRRRGSYNSPLHF	TGTGCCAGCAGCGTCCCCAGGAGGCGAGGCTCCTATAATTCACCCCTCCACTTT
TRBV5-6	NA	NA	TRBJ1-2	CASSFDRILYGYTF	TGTGCCAGCAGCTTCGACAGGATTCTTTATGGCTACACCTTC
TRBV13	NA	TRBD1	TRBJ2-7	CASSWAQQGGYEQYF	TGTGCCAGCAGCTGGGCCCAACAGGGGGGTTACGAGCAGTACTTC
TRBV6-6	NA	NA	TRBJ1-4	CASSPDRGEKLFF	TGTGCCAGCAGTCCGGACAGAGGGGAAAAACTGTTTTTT
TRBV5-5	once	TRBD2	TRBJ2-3	CASSLLAGPGTQYF	TGTGCCAGCAGCTTGCTAGCGGGGCCAGGTACGCAGTATTTT
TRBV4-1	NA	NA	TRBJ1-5	CASSTEGNQPQHF	TGCGCCAGCAGTACGGAGGGCAATCAGCCCCAGCATTTT